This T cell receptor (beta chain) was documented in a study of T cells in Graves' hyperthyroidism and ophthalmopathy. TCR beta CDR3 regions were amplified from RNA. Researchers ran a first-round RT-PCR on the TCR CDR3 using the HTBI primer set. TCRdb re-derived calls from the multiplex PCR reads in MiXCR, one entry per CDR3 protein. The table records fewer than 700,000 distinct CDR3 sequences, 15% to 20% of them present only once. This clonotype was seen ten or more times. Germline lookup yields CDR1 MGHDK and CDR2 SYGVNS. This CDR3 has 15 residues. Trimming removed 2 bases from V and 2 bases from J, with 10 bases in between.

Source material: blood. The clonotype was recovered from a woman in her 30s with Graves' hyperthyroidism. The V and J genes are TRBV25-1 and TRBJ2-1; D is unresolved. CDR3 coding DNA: TGTGCCAGCAGTGAACGGAAAGAGACCTACAATGAGCAGTTCTTC. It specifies CASSERKETYNEQFF.